The TCR beta chain described here comes from a study of blood T cells in healthy people across ages. Study findings and constraints: The recorded TCR beta diversity per million T cells decreased in a roughly linear manner with age.

The extraction recovered at least 6 micrograms of total RNA per sample. Sample-barcoded 5' priming and a J-beta primer mix drove a second PCR of roughly 6 to 12 cycles. In TCRdb, the 5' RACE reads were re-called with MiXCR into one record per CDR3 protein. This sample has about 730,000 distinct CDR3 sequences, with around 46% found just once. Turning to this clonotype: The antigen remains undetermined.

This CDR3 contains 15 residues. Trimming cost V 0 bases and J 0 bases, with 10 bases left between them. The germline CDR1 and CDR2 sequences are DFQATT and SNEGSKA (reference sequence). What was sequenced was blood. The receptor's source is a woman between 55 and 75 years old in good health. This chain connects TRBV20-1 to TRBJ2-3; the D is unclear. The CDR3 nucleotides read TGCAGTGCTAGAGATCAGGCCCCAAGCACAGATACGCAGTATTTT. It is translated as CSARDQAPSTDTQYF.